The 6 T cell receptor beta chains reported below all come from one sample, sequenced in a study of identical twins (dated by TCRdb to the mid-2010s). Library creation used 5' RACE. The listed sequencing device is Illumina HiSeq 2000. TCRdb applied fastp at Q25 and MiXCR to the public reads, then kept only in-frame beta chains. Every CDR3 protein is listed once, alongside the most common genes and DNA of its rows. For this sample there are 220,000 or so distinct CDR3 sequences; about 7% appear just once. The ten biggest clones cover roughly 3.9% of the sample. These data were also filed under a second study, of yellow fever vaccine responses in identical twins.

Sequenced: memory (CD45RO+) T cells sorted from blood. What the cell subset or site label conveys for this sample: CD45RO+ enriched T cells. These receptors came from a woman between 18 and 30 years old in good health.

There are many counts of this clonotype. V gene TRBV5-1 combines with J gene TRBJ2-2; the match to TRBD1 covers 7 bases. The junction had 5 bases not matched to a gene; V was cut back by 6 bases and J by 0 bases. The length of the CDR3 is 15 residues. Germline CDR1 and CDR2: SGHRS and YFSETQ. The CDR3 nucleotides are TGCGCCAGCACTCAGGGGGTTCCGAACACCGGGGAGCTGTTTTTT. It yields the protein CASTQGVPNTGELFF.

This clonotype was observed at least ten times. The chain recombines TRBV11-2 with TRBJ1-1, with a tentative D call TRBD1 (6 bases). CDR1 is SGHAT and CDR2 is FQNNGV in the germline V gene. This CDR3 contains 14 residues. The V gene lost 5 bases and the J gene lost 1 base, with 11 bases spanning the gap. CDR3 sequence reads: CASSRQVQNTEAFF. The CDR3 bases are TGTGCCAGCAGCAGACAGGTCCAGAACACTGAAGCTTTCTTT.

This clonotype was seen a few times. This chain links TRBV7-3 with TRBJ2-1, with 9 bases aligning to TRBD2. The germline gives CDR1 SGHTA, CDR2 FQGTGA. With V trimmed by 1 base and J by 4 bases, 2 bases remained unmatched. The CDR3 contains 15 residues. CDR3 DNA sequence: TGTGCCAGCAGCTTAAGTGCGGGAGGGTACAATGAGCAGTTCTTC. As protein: CASSLSAGGYNEQFF.

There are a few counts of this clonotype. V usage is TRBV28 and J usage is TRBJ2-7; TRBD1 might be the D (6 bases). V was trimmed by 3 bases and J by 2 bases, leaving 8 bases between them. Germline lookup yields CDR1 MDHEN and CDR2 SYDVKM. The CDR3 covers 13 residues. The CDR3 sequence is CASSLDSTYEQYV. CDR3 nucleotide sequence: TGTGCCAGCAGTTTGGACAGCACCTACGAGCAGTACGTC.

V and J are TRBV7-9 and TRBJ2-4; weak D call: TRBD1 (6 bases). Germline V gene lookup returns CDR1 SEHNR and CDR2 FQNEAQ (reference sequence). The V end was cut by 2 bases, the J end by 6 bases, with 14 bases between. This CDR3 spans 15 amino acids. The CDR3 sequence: CASSLNQGLGNIQYF. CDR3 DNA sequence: TGTGCCAGCAGCTTAAATCAGGGGCTGGGAAACATTCAGTACTTC.

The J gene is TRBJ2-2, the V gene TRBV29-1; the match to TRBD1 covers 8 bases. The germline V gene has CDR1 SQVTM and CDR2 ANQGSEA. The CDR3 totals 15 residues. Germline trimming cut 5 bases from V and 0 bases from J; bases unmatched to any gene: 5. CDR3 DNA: TGCAGCGTTATAAGACAGGGGCCGAACACCGGGGAGCTGTTTTTT. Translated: CSVIRQGPNTGELFF.